This T cell receptor beta chain was sequenced in a study of T cell changes during pregnancy in multiple sclerosis (dated by TCRdb to 2018 to 2020). Regarding the research as a whole: In women with multiple sclerosis, the researchers looked at how the T cell repertoire shifted as pregnancy progressed.

Including cysteine and phenylalanine, the CDR3 has 14 amino acids. Left in the record is the CDR3 DNA by itself, 42 bases read in frame from the first base. CDR1 MNHEY and CDR2 SVGAGI are derived from the germline V gene. V is pared back by 7 bases and J by 0 bases, with 12 bases lying between the germline termini. The protocol used for the library was the immunoSEQ multiplex PCR assay. This is the immuneACCESS table as TCRdb keeps it, with only in-frame sequences that have V and J called. A part of the clones is gone; compared with another copy, unresolved V genes explain less than half, and the rest is unexplained. This sample has more than 50,000 clones in its table, and about 90% of those were observed once. About 0.49% of the sample rests with the top ten. On this clone itself: The specificity of this receptor is unknown. No base-level quality is on record; no much larger clone is a single base apart.

The receptor chain draws on TRBV6-5 and TRBJ1-2, with TRBD1 tentatively as D gene (5 bases match). This sequence was found in a female donor in good health, enrolled as a control in a pregnancy study. The sequences come from CD4+ T cells from peripheral blood mononuclear cells, collected after pregnancy. This receptor carries the CDR3 CASTRGGSNYGYTF. The sequenced DNA is TGTGCCAGCACCCGCGGGGGGTCTAACTATGGCTACACCTTC.